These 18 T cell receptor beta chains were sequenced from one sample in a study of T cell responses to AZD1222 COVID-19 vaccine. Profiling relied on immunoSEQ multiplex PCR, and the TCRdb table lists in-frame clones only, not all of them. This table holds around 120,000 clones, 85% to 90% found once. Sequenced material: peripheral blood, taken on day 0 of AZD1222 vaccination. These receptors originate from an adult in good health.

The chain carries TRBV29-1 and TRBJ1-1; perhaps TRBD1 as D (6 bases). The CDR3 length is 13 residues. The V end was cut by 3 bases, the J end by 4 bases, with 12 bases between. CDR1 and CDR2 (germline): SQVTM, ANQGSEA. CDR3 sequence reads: CSVDSGAGTEAFF. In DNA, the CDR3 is TGCAGCGTTGATTCAGGGGCTGGCACTGAAGCTTTCTTT.

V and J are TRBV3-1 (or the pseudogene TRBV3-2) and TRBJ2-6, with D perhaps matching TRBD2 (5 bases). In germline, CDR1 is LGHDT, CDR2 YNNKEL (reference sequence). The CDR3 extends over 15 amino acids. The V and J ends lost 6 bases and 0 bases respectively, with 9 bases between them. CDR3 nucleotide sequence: TGTGCCAGCAGAGTAAGCGGCTCTGGGGCCAACGTCCTGACTTTC. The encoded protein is CASRVSGSGANVLTF.

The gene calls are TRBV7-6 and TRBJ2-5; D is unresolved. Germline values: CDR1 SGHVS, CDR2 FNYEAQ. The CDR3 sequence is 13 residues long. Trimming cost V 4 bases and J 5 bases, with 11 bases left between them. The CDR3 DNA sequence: TGTGCCAGCAGCTCGGGTGGCCGCGAGACCCAGTACTTC. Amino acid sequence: CASSSGGRETQYF.

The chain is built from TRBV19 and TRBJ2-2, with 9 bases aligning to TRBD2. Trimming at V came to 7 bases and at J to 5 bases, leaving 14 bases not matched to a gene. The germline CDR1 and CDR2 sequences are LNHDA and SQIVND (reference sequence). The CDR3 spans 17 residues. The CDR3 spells CASKRAYAGGSTGELFF. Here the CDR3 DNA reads TGTGCCAGTAAGAGGGCCTATGCGGGAGGGTCGACCGGGGAGCTGTTTTTT.

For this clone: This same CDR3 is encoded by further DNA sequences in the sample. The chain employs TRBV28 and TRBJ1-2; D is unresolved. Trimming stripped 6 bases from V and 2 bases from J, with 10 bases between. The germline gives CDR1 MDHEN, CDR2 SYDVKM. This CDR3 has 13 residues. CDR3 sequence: CASSRGENYGYTF. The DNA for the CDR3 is TGTGCCAGCAGCCGCGGAGAAAACTATGGCTACACCTTC.

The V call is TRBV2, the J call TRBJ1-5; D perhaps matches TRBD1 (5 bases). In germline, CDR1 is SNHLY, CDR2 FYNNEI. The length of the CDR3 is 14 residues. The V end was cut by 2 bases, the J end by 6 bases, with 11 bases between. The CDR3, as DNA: TGTGCCAGCAGTGAACAGGGAGAGGGTCAGCCCCAGCATTTT. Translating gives CASSEQGEGQPQHF.

The chain's CDR3 is CASSPRGVFVQETQYF. In DNA, the CDR3 is TGTGCCAGCAGTCCCCGAGGGGTCTTTGTCCAAGAGACCCAGTACTTC. This chain links TRBV28 with TRBJ2-5; the D call may be TRBD1 or TRBD2 (5 bases each). The V gene lost 5 bases and the J gene lost 1 base, with 17 bases spanning the gap. CDR3 length: 16 amino acids. CDR1 is MDHEN, CDR2 SYDVKM, per germline.

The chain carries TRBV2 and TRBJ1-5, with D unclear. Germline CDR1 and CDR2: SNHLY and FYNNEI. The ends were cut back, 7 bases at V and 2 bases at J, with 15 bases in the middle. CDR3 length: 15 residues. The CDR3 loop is CASTPERAGNQPQHF. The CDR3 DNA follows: TGTGCCAGCACCCCTGAAAGGGCCGGCAATCAGCCCCAGCATTTT. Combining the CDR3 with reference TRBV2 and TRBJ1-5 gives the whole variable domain EPEVTQTPSHQVTQMGQEVILRCVPISNHLYFYWYRQILGQKVEFLVSFYNNEISEKSEIFDDQFSVERPDGSNFTLKIRSTKLEDSAMYFCASTPERAGNQPQHFGDGTRLSIL.

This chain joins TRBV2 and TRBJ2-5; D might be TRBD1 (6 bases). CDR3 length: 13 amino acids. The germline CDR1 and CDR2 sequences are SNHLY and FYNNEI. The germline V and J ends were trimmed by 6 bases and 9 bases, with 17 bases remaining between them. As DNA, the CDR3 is TGTGCCAGCAGCTCCGACAGGCCGATGGCCCAGTACTTC. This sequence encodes CASSSDRPMAQYF.

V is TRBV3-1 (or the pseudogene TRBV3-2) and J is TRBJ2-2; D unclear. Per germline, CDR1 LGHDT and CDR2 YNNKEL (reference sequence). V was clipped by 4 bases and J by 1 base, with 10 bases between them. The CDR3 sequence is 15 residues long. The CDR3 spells CASSLSSLNTGELFF. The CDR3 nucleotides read TGTGCCAGCAGCCTCAGTTCGTTGAACACCGGGGAGCTGTTTTTT.

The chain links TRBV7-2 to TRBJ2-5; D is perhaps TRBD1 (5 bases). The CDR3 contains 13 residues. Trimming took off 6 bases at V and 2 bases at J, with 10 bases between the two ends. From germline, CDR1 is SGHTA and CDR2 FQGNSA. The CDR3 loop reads CASSPDRQETQYF. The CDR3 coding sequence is TGTGCCAGCAGTCCTGACAGACAAGAGACCCAGTACTTC.

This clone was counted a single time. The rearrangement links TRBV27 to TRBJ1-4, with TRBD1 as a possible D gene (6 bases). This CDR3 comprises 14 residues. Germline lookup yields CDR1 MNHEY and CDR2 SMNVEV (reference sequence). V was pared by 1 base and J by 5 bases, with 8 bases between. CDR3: CASSLWGANEKLFF. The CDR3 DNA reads TGTGCCAGCAGTTTATGGGGGGCGAATGAAAAACTGTTTTTT.

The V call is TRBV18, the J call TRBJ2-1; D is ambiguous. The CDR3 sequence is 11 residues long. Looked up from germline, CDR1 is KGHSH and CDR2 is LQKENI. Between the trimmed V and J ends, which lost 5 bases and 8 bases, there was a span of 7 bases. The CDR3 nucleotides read TGTGCCAGCTCAGAAGGAGATGAGCAGTTCTTC. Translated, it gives CASSEGDEQFF.

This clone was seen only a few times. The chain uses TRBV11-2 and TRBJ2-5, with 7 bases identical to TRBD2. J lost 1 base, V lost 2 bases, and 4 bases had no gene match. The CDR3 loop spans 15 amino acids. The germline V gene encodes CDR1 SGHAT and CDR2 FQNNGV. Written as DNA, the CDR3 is TGTGCCAGCAGCTTATTAATAGCGGGCCAAGAGACCCAGTACTTC. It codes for CASSLLIAGQETQYF.

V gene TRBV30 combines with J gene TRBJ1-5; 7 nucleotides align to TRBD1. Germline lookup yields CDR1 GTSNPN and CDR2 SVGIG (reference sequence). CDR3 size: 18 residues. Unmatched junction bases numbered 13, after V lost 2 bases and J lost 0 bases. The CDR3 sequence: CAWSPWTGAIYSNQPQHF. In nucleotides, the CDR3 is TGTGCCTGGAGTCCCTGGACAGGCGCCATATATAGCAATCAGCCCCAGCATTTT.

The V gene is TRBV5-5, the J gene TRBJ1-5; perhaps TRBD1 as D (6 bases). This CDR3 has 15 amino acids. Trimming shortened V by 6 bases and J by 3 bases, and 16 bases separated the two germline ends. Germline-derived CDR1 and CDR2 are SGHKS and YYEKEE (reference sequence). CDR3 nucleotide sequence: TGTGCCAGCACTCGAGGCCGGGGGGCCAATCAGCCCCAGCATTTT. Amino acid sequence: CASTRGRGANQPQHF.

The CDR3 here is CASSPDRGSSYEQYF. The DNA of the CDR3 is TGTGCCAGCAGCCCGGACAGGGGGAGCTCCTACGAGCAGTACTTC. The chain recombines TRBV7-2 with TRBJ2-7; 10 nucleotides line up with TRBD1. The CDR3 sequence is 15 residues long. Germline V lookup: CDR1 SGHTA, CDR2 FQGNSA. V dropped 5 bases and J dropped 0; count of bases not matched to a gene: 4.

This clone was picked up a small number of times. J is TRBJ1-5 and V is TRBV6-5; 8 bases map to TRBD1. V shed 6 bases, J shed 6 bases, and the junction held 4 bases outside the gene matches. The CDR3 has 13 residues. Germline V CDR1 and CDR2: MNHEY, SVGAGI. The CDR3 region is CASSPRGLQPQHF. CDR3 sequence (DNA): TGTGCCAGCAGCCCCAGGGGGCTTCAGCCCCAGCATTTT.